The present TCR beta chain was sequenced within a study of shared T cell receptors in the human thymus. The repertoire was sequenced with immunoSEQ multiplex PCR; TCRdb's copy has only in-frame clones and lacks some. The data contain some 700,000 clones, approximately 83% of them singletons. With 6 bases clipped from V and 8 bases from J, the junction kept 13 bases outside the gene matches. The CDR3 length is 15 residues. Germline loops: CDR1 SNHLY, CDR2 FYNNEI. These same records also appear under a second study, on human thymus T cells. From that report: The donor group consisted of healthy Finnish infants who were having corrective surgery for congenital heart defects. Thymic samples were excised during corrective heart operations. Related research examined unrelated individuals and reported that their thymic repertoires overlapped highly.

Sequencing was performed on thymocytes. This sequence joins TRBV2 and TRBJ1-3; 7 positions match TRBD1. This sequence originates from a girl under three years old with a congenital heart defect. The CDR3 DNA reads TGTGCCAGCAGGGGGGACAGCCGCTTTGGGGACACCATATATTTT. Protein product: CASRGDSRFGDTIYF.